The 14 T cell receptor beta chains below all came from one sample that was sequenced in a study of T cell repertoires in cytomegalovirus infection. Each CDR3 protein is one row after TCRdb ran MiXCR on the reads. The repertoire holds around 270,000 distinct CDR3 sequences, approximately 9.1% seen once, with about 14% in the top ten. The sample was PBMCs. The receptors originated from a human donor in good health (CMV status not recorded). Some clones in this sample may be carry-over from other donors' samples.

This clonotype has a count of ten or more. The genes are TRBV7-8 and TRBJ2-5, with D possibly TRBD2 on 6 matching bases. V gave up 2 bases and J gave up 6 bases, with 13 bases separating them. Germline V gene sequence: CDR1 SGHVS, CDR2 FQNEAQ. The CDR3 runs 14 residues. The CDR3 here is CASSLYGGVQTQYF. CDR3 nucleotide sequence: TGTGCCAGCAGCTTATACGGCGGGGTACAGACCCAGTACTTC.

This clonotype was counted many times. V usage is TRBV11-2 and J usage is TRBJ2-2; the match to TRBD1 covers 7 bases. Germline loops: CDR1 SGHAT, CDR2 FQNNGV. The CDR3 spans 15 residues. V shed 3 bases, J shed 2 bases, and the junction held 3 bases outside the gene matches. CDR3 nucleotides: TGTGCCAGCAGCTTCTCAGGGGGAAACACCGGGGAGCTGTTTTTT. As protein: CASSFSGGNTGELFF.

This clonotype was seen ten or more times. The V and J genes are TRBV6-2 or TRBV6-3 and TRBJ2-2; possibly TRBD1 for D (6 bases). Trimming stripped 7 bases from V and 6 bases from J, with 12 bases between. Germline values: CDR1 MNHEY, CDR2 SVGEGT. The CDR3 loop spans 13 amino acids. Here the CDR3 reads CASNRQVAGELFF. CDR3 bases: TGTGCCAGCAACCGACAGGTGGCCGGGGAGCTGTTTTTT.

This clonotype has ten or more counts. DNA for the CDR3: TGTGCCAGCAAGCTGGAGGTGTACACTGAAGCTTTCTTT. Its translation is CASKLEVYTEAFF. The J gene is TRBJ1-1, the V gene TRBV6-1; D is uncertain. The CDR3 is 13 amino acids. V lost 7 bases to trimming and J lost 3 bases, with 12 bases between them. The germline V gene encodes CDR1 MNHNS and CDR2 SASEGT.

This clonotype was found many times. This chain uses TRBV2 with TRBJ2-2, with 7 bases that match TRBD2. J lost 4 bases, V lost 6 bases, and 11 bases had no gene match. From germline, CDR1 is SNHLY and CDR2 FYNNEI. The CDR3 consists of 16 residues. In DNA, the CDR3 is TGTGCCAGCAGACGAGAGCGGGATGCTGGCACCGGGGAGCTGTTTTTT. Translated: CASRRERDAGTGELFF.

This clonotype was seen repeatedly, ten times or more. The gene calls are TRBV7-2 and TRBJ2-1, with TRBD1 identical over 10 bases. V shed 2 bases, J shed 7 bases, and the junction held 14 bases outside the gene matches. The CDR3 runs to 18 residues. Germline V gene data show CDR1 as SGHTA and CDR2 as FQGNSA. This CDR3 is CASSLISYGTGVSNEQFF. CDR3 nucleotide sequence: TGTGCCAGCAGCTTAATTTCGTACGGGACAGGGGTTAGTAATGAGCAGTTCTTC.

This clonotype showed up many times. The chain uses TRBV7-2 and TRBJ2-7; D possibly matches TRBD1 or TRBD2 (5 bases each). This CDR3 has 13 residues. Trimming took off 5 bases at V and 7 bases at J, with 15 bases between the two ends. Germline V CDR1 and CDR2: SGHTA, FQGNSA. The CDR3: CASSPYRTGEQYF. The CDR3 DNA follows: TGTGCCAGCAGCCCGTACAGGACGGGGGAGCAGTACTTC.

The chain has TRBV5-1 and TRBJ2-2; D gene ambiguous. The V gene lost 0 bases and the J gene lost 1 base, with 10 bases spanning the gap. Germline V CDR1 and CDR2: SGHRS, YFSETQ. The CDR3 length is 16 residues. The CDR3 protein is CASSLAPGVNTGELFF. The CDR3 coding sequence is TGCGCCAGCAGCTTGGCCCCGGGCGTGAACACCGGGGAGCTGTTTTTT.

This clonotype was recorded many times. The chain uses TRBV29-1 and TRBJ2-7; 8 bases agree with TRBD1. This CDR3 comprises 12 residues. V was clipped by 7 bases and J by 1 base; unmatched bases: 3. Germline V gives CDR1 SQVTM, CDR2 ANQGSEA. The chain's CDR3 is CSGGQGSYEQYF. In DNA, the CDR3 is TGCAGCGGAGGACAGGGTTCCTACGAGCAGTACTTC.

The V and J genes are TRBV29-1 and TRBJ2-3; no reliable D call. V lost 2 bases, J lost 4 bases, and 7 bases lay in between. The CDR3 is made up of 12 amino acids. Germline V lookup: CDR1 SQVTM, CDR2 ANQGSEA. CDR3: CSVERVADTQYF. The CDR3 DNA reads TGCAGCGTTGAACGGGTCGCAGATACGCAGTATTTT.

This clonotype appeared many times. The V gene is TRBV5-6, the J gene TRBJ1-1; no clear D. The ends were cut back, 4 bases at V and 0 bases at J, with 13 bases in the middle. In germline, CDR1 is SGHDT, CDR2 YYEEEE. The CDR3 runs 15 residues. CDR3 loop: CASSAPRGLNTEAFF. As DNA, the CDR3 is TGTGCCAGCAGCGCCCCCCGGGGTCTGAACACTGAAGCTTTCTTT.

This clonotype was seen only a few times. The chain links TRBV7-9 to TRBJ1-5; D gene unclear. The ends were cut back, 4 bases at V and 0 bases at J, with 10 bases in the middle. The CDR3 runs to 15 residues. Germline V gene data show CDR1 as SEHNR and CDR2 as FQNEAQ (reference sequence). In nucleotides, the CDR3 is TGTGCCAGCAGCTCCTCTGGGTATAGCAATCAGCCCCAGCATTTT. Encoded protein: CASSSSGYSNQPQHF. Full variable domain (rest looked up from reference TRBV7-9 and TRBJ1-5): DTGVSQNPRHKITKRGQNVTFRCDPISEHNRLYWYRQTLGQGPEFLTYFQNEAQLEKSRLLSDRFSAERPKGSFSTLEIQRTEQGDSAMYLCASSSSGYSNQPQHFGDGTRLSIL.

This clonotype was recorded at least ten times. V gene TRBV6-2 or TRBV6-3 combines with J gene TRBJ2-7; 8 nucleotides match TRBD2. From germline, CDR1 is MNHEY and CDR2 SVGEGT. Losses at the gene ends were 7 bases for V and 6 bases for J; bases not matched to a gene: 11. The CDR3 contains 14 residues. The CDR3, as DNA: TGTGCCAGCATCCTAACCCGGACTAGCTTCGAGCAGTACTTC. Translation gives CASILTRTSFEQYF.

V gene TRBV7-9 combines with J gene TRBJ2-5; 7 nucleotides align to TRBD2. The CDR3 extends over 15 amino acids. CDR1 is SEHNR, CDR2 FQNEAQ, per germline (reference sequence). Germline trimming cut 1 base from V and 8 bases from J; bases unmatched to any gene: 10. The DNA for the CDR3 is TGTGCCAGCAGCTTAGGGAGCGGGGTGAAGAGAACCCAGTACTTC. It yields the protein CASSLGSGVKRTQYF.